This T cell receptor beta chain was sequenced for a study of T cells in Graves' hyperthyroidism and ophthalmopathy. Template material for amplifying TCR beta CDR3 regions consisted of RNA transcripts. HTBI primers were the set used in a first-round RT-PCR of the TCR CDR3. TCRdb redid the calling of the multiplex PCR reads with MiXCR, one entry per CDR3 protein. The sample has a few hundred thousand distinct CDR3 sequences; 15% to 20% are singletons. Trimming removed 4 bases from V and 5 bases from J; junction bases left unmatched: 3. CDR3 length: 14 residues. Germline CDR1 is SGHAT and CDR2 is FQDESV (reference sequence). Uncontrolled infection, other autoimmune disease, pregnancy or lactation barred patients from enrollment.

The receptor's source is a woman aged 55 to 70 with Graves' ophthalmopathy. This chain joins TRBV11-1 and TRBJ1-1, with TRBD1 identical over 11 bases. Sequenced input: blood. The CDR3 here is CASSWGQGVTEAFF. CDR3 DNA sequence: TGTGCCAGCAGCTGGGGACAGGGGGTAACTGAAGCTTTCTTT.